This T cell receptor (beta chain) came from a study of beta chain features in type 1 diabetes. CDR3 size: 16 residues. The germline V gene encodes CDR1 SGHTA and CDR2 FQGNSA. V was trimmed by 6 bases and J by 0 bases, leaving 14 bases between them. Sequenced material consisted of expressed TCRB transcripts (all of the isolated RNA was reverse transcribed). Only in-frame clones appear in the TCRdb table, and some are missing; sequencing was by immunoSEQ multiplex PCR. Here the sample spans approximately 470,000 clones, about 32% being singletons. Whole-study findings and limits: TCRB repertoires of naive, central memory and Treg cells appeared more similar among patients than among healthy donors.

This clone was seen more than once but under ten times. No antigen is known for it. The sample was naive CD4+ T cells from blood. The source of this sequence is a man younger than 35 in good health. This chain links TRBV7-2 with TRBJ2-2; TRBD2 is a possible D gene (6 bases). The CDR3 nucleotides read TGTGCCAGCAGGGGACCCGGGACTGCGAACACCGGGGAGCTGTTTTTT. Its translation: CASRGPGTANTGELFF.